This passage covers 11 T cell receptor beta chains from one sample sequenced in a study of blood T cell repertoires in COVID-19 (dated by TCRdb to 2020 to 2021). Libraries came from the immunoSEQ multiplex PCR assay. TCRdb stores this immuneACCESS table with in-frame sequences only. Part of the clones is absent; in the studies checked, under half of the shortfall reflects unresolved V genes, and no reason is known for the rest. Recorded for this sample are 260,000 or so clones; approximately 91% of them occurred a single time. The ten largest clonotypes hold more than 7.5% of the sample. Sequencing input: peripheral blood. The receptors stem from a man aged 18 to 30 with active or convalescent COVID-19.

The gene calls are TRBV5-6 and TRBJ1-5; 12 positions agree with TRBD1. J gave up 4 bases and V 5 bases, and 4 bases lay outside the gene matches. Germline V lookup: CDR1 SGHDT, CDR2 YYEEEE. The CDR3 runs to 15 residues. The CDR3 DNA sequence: TGTGCCAGCAGAGGGACAGGGGGCTTAAATCAGCCCCAGCATTTT. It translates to CASRGTGGLNQPQHF.

The CDR3 DNA is TGTGCCAGCAGCTCCCTTCGGGAAGCGGGGGGCAGGAATGAGCAGTTCTTC. Translation: CASSSLREAGGRNEQFF. The chain carries TRBV11-2 and TRBJ2-1; 9 bases are shared with TRBD2. Germline loops: CDR1 SGHAT, CDR2 FQNNGV. The CDR3 totals 17 residues. V lost 4 bases, J lost 7 bases, and 14 bases stayed unmatched.

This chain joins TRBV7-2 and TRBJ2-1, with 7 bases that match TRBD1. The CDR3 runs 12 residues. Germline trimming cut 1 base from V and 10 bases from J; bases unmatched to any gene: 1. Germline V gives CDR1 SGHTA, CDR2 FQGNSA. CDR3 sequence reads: CASSLETGEQFF. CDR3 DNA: TGTGCCAGCAGCTTAGAGACAGGGGAGCAGTTCTTC.

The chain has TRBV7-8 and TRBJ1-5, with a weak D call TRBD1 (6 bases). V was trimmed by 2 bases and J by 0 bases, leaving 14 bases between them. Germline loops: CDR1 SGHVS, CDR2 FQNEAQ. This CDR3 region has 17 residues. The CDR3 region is CASSLSRRQASNQPQHF. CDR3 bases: TGTGCCAGCAGCTTAAGTCGGAGACAGGCTAGCAATCAGCCCCAGCATTTT.

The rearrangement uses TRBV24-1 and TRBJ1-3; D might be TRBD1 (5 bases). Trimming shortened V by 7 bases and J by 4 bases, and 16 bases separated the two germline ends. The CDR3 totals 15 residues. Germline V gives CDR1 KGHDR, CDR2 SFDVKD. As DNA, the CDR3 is TGTGCCACCAGAGACACACGGACACTCGGAAACACCATATATTTT. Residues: CATRDTRTLGNTIYF.

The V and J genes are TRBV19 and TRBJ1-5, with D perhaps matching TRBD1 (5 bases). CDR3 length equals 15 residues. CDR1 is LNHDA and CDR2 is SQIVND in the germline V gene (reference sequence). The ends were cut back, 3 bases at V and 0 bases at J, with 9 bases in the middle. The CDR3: CASSMDTYSNQPQHF. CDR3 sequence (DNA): TGTGCCAGTAGTATGGACACCTATAGCAATCAGCCCCAGCATTTT.

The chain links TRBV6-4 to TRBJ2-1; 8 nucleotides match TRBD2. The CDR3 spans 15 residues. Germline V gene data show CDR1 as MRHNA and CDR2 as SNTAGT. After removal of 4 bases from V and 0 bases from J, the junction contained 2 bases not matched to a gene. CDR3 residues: CASSAGGSSYNEQFF. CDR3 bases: TGTGCCAGCAGTGCGGGGGGGAGCTCCTACAATGAGCAGTTCTTC.

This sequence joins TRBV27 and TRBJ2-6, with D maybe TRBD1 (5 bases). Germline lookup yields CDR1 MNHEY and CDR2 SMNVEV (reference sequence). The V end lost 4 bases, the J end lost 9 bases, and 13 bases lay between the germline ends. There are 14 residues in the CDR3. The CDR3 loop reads CASSSRGSVNVLTF. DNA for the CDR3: TGTGCCAGCAGTTCTAGGGGTTCGGTCAACGTCCTGACTTTC. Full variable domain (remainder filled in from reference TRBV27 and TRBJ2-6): EAQVTQNPRYLITVTGKKLTVTCSQNMNHEYMSWYRQDPGLGLRQIYYSMNVEVTDKGDVPEGYKVSRKEKRNFPLILESPSPNQTSLYFCASSSRGSVNVLTFGAGSRLTVL.

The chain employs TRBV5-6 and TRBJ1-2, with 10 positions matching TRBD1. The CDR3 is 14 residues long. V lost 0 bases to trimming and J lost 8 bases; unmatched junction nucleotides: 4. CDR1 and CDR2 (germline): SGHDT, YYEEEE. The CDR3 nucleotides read TGTGCCAGCAGCTTGGAGGGACAGGGGACCGGCTACACCTTC. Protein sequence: CASSLEGQGTGYTF.

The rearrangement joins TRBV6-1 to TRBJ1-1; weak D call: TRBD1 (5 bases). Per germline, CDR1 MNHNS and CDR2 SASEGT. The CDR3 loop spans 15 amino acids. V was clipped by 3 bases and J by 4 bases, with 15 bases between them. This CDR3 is CASSERPRQGTEAFF. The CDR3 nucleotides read TGTGCCAGCAGTGAGAGACCCCGCCAGGGCACTGAAGCTTTCTTT.

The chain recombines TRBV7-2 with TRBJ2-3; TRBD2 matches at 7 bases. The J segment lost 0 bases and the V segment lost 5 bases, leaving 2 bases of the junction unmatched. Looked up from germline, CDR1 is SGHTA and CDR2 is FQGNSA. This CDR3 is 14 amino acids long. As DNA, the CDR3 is TGTGCCAGCAGCCGGACTAGGAGCACAGATACGCAGTATTTT. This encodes CASSRTRSTDTQYF.